The T cell receptor (beta chain) under discussion was sequenced for a study of cytomegalovirus exposure and HLA in healthy donors. Study-level findings and limits: Overall, approximately 150 TCR beta chains were annotated as cytomegalovirus-associated. Later work found most CMV-associated TCR beta chains apparently HLA-restricted.

In regard to this clone: Its antigen is not identified.

This PCR relied on a set of 60 Vbeta primers and 13 Jbeta primers. Sequenced by immunoSEQ multiplex PCR; TCRdb stores in-frame clones only, minus some. In the table there are about 230,000 clones, approximately 87% of which are singletons. Germline assignment: CDR1 SNHLY and CDR2 FYNNEI. The ends were cut back, 11 bases at V and 6 bases at J, with 14 bases in the middle. The CDR3 totals 12 residues. The chain carries TRBV2 and TRBJ2-1; TRBD2 might be the D (6 bases). The origin of this receptor is a human donor in good health. The sequencing sample was made of PBMCs. The CDR3 DNA is TGTGCCGAAGGAGGGGCTGGCAATGAGCAGTTCTTC. This translates into CAEGGAGNEQFF.